This TCR beta chain was recovered during a study of blood T cell repertoires in COVID-19. Whole-study context: Donors in the United States, Italy and Spain gave samples during acute or convalescent COVID-19. PBMCs, B-cell-depleted T cells, or T cells were the source of the cDNA or gDNA that made up the material.

Original methodology: Amplification from reference gene primers served as the basis for estimated nucleated cell counts. Libraries were prepared by immunoSEQ multiplex PCR; TCRdb keeps only in-frame clonotypes and omits some of them. That table furnishes V, J and clone size, whereas the DNA furnished D and trimming. The profile shows some 70,000 clones, 80% to 90% of them singletons. The sequenced sample was peripheral blood. The clonotype comes from a man aged 45-65 years with acute or convalescent COVID-19.

The CDR3 bases are TGTGCCACCAGCAGAGATGACAGGGTTTGGCCTCGGTGGACCCAGTACTTC. As protein: CATSRDDRVWPRWTQYF. The rearrangement links TRBV15 to TRBJ2-5, with 7 bases fitting TRBD1. CDR3 size: 17 residues. The V segment lost 0 bases and the J segment 7 bases; nucleotides outside the gene matches: 14. CDR1 is LNHNV, CDR2 YYDKDF, per germline (reference sequence).